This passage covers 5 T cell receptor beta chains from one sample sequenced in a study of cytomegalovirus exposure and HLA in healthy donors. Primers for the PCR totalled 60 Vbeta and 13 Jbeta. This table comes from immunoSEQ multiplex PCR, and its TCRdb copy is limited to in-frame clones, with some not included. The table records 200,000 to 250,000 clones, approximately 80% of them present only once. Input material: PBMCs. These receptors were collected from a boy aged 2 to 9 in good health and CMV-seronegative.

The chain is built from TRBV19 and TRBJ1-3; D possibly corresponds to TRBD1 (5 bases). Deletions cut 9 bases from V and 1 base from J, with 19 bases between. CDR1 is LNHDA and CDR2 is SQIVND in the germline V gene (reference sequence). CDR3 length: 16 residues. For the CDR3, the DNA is TGTGCCAGCTGTTTCGGGGGAGTAGGGTCTGGAAACACCATATATTTT. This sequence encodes CASCFGGVGSGNTIYF.

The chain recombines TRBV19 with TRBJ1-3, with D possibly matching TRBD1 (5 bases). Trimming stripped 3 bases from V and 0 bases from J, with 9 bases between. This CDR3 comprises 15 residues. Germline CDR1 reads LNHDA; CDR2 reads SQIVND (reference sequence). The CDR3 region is CASSIDSTSGNTIYF. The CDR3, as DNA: TGTGCCAGTAGTATCGACAGTACCTCTGGAAACACCATATATTTT.

The chain's CDR3 is CASSLVGSWLAGVETQYF. The CDR3 nucleotides are TGTGCCAGCAGCTTAGTCGGCTCATGGCTAGCGGGGGTGGAGACCCAGTACTTC. The V and J genes are TRBV11-2 and TRBJ2-5; TRBD2 aligns across 10 bases. J gave up 5 bases and V 1 base, and 13 bases lay outside the gene matches. The CDR3 runs to 18 residues. CDR1 is SGHAT and CDR2 is FQNNGV in the germline V gene.

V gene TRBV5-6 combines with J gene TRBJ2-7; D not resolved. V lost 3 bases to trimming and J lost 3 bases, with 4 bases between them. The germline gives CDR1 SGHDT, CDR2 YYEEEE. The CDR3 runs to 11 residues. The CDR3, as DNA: TGTGCCAGCAGCTCCGTCTACGAGCAGTACTTC. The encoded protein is CASSSVYEQYF.

As DNA, the CDR3 is TGTGCCAGCTCACCACCGTCGAGGGCAGAGGGCGGCTACACCTTC. Amino acid sequence: CASSPPSRAEGGYTF. The chain couples TRBV18 to TRBJ1-2; D call uncertain. The CDR3 is 15 residues long. In germline, CDR1 is KGHSH, CDR2 LQKENI. With 0 bases removed from V and 8 bases from J, the gap between germline ends came to 16 bases.